This T cell receptor beta chain was obtained from a study of regulatory T cells in long-lasting Graves disease. Study results and limitations: The TCR repertoire of persistent Graves' patients was less diverse than that of newly diagnosed ones.

Noted time point: persistent/refractory GD, antithyroid drugs over 5 years with positive TRAb. Extracted RNA from PBMCs served as the source of the TCR library. Roughly 8.6 milliliters of peripheral blood were drawn into EDTA tubes. The CDR3 consists of 14 residues. V was clipped by 7 bases and J by 4 bases, with 14 bases between them. Per germline, CDR1 MNHNS and CDR2 SASEGT. This clonotype was recorded a few times. Its antigen is still unknown. Investigators prepared the TCR beta libraries by applying iRepertoire HTBI primers and Arm-PCR of CDR3 regions. TCRdb called the multiplex PCR reads again in MiXCR, with one record for every CDR3 protein. The sample carries about 470,000 distinct CDR3 sequences, 20% to 25% recorded once.

Sequencing used peripheral blood mononuclear cells (PBMCs), obtained when the disease was refractory, from a patient treated with antithyroid drugs. The clonotype was recovered from a female donor with Graves disease. This chain joins TRBV6-1 and TRBJ2-1; D is possibly TRBD1 (5 bases). This CDR3 reads CASTLPQGYNEQFF. For the CDR3, the DNA is TGTGCCAGCACCCTACCGCAGGGTTACAATGAGCAGTTCTTC.